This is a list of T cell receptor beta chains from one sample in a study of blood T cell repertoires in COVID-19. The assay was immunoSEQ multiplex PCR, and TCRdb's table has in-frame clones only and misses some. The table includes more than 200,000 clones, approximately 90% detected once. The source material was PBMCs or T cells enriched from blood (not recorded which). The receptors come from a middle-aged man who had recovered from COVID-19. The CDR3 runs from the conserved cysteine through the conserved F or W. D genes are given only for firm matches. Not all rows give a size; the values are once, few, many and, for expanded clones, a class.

cdr3_aa: CATSARTGSGQYF
cdr3_nt: TGTGCCACCAGCGCTCGGACAGGGAGTGGGCAGTACTTC
d_call: TRBD1
j_call: TRBJ2-7
v_call: TRBV15
clone_size: -

cdr3_aa: CASSLRTGALGYTF
cdr3_nt: TGTGCCAGCAGCTTGAGGACAGGGGCCTTGGGCTACACCTTC
d_call: TRBD1
j_call: TRBJ1-2
v_call: TRBV5-4
clone_size: -

cdr3_aa: CTARQGSNQPQHF
cdr3_nt: TGCACCGCCCGTCAGGGGAGCAATCAGCCCCAGCATTTT
d_call: -
j_call: TRBJ1-5
v_call: TRBV1
clone_size: -

cdr3_aa: CASSLSQASPLHF
cdr3_nt: TGCGCCAGCAGCTTGTCCCAAGCGTCACCCCTCCACTTT
d_call: -
j_call: TRBJ1-6
v_call: TRBV5-1
clone_size: -

cdr3_aa: CASSEWTGGGYTF
cdr3_nt: TGTGCCAGCAGTGAATGGACAGGGGGGGGCTACACCTTC
d_call: TRBD1
j_call: TRBJ1-2
v_call: TRBV25-1
clone_size: -

cdr3_aa: CASRMTGANYGYTF
cdr3_nt: TGCGCCAGCAGGATGACAGGGGCTAACTATGGCTACACCTTC
d_call: TRBD1
j_call: TRBJ1-2
v_call: TRBV5-1
clone_size: -

cdr3_aa: CASSRGTSGTGELFF
cdr3_nt: TGCGCCAGCAGCAGAGGGACTAGCGGCACCGGGGAGCTGTTTTTT
d_call: TRBD2
j_call: TRBJ2-2
v_call: TRBV4-1
clone_size: -

cdr3_aa: CASKFRLAGGPNAHEQFF
cdr3_nt: TGTGCCAGCAAGTTTCGACTAGCGGGGGGGCCAAATGCCCATGAGCAGTTCTTC
d_call: TRBD2
j_call: TRBJ2-1
v_call: TRBV27
clone_size: few

cdr3_aa: CASSLEGVRNYNSPLHF
cdr3_nt: TGTGCCAGCAGCTTAGAAGGGGTTCGGAACTATAATTCACCCCTCCACTTT
d_call: -
j_call: TRBJ1-6
v_call: TRBV7-2
clone_size: -

cdr3_aa: CASSQDRPGFPPETQYF
cdr3_nt: TGTGCCAGCAGCCAAGATCGTCCGGGGTTTCCACCAGAGACCCAGTACTTC
d_call: -
j_call: TRBJ2-5
v_call: TRBV3-1/TRBV3-2
clone_size: -

cdr3_aa: CASSQGSGNTIYF
cdr3_nt: TGCGCCAGCAGCCAGGGCTCTGGAAACACCATATATTTT
d_call: -
j_call: TRBJ1-3
v_call: TRBV5-1
clone_size: -

cdr3_aa: CASTHSNQGGHAGELFF
cdr3_nt: TGTGCCAGCACCCATTCGAACCAGGGAGGTCATGCCGGGGAGCTGTTTTTT
d_call: -
j_call: TRBJ2-2
v_call: TRBV2
clone_size: -

cdr3_aa: CASSQDWGRTYEQYF
cdr3_nt: TGCGCCAGCAGCCAAGATTGGGGGCGTACCTACGAGCAGTACTTC
d_call: -
j_call: TRBJ2-7
v_call: TRBV4-3
clone_size: -

cdr3_aa: CASGRDYGYTF
cdr3_nt: TGTGCCAGCGGGCGAGACTATGGCTACACCTTC
d_call: -
j_call: TRBJ1-2
v_call: TRBV7-2
clone_size: -

cdr3_aa: CASSQEGGTEKLFF
cdr3_nt: TGTGCCAGCAGCCAAGAGGGAGGGACCGAAAAACTGTTTTTT
d_call: -
j_call: TRBJ1-4
v_call: TRBV4-2
clone_size: -

cdr3_aa: CASSLGTGDTYGYTF
cdr3_nt: TGTGCCAGCAGCTTAGGGACAGGCGACACCTATGGCTACACCTTC
d_call: TRBD1
j_call: TRBJ1-2
v_call: TRBV7-8
clone_size: -

cdr3_aa: CASSEYGTGTNGYTF
cdr3_nt: TGTGCCAGCAGTGAATACGGGACAGGGACTAATGGCTACACCTTC
d_call: TRBD1
j_call: TRBJ1-2
v_call: TRBV25-1
clone_size: -

cdr3_aa: CASNLQGGLNYGYTF
cdr3_nt: TGTGCCAGTAACCTACAGGGGGGCCTAAACTATGGCTACACCTTC
d_call: TRBD1
j_call: TRBJ1-2
v_call: TRBV19
clone_size: -

cdr3_aa: CAISLSGREVTDTQYF
cdr3_nt: TGTGCCATCTCCCTGTCGGGGCGGGAGGTCACAGATACGCAGTATTTT
d_call: TRBD2
j_call: TRBJ2-3
v_call: TRBV10-3
clone_size: -

cdr3_aa: CAIGQGDSPLHF
cdr3_nt: TGTGCCATCGGGCAGGGGGATTCACCCCTCCACTTT
d_call: TRBD1
j_call: TRBJ1-6
v_call: TRBV10-3
clone_size: -